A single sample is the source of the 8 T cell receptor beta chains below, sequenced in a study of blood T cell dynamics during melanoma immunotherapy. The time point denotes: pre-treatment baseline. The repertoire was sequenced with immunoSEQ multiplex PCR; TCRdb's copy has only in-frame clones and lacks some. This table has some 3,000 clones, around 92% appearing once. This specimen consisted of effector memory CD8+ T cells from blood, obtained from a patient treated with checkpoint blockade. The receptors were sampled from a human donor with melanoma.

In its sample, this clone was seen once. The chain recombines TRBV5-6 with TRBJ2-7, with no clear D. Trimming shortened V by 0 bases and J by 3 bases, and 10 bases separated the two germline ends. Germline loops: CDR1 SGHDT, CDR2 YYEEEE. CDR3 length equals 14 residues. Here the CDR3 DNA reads TGTGCCAGCAGCTTGGTCCGGATTAACTACGAGCAGTACTTC. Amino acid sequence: CASSLVRINYEQYF. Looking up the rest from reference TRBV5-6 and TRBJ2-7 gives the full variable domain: DAGVTQSPTHLIKTRGQQVTLRCSPKSGHDTVSWYQQALGQGPQFIFQYYEEEERQRGNFPDRFSGHQFPNYSSELNVNALLLGDSALYLCASSLVRINYEQYFGPGTRLTVT.

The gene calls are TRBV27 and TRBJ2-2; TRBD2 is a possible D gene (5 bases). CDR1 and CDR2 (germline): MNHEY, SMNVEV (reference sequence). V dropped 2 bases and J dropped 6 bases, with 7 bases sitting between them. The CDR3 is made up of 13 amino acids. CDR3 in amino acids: CASSLGGPGELFF. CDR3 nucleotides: TGTGCCAGCAGTTTAGGAGGTCCCGGGGAGCTGTTTTTT.

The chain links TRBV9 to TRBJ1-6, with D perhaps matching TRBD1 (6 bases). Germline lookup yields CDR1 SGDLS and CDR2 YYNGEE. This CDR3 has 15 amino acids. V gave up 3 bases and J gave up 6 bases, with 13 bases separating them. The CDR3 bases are TGTGCCAGCAGCGCTAAACAGGGAACTAATTCACCCCTCCACTTT. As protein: CASSAKQGTNSPLHF. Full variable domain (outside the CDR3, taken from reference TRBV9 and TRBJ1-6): DSGVTQTPKHLITATGQRVTLRCSPRSGDLSVYWYQQSLDQGLQFLIQYYNGEERAKGNILERFSAQQFPDLHSELNLSSLELGDSALYFCASSAKQGTNSPLHFGNGTRLTVT.

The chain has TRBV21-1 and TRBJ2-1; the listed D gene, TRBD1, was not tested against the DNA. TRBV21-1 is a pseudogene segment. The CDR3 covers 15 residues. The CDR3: CASSNGDRTYNEQFF. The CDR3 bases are TGTGCCAGCAGCAACGGGGACAGAACCTACAATGAGCAGTTCTTC.

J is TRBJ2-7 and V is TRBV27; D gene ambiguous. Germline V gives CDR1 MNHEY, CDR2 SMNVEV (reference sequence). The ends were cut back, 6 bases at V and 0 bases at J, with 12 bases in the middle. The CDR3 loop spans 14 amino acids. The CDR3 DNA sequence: TGTGCCAGCAGCCCGCGGTTTGGCTCCTACGAGCAGTACTTC. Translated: CASSPRFGSYEQYF.

CDR3 residues: CASGVGGTYEQYF. In DNA, the CDR3 is TGTGCCAGCGGGGTGGGGGGCACCTACGAGCAGTACTTC. The chain has TRBV11-3 and TRBJ2-7; TRBD1 or TRBD2 may be the D gene (6 bases each). This CDR3 spans 13 amino acids. CDR1 and CDR2 from the germline V gene are SGHNT and YENEEA. V dropped 8 bases and J dropped 2 bases, with 13 bases sitting between them.

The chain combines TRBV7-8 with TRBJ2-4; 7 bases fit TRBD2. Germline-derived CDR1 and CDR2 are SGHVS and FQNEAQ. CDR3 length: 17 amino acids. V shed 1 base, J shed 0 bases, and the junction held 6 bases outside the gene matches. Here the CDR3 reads CASSLVGGRGAKNIQYF. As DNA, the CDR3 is TGTGCCAGCAGCTTAGTCGGCGGGAGAGGAGCCAAAAACATTCAGTACTTC.

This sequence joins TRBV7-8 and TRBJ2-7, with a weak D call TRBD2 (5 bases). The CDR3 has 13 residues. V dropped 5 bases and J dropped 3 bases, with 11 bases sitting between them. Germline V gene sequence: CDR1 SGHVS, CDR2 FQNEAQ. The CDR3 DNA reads TGTGCCAGCAGCCCGGGTCGGGACTACGAGCAGTACTTC. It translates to CASSPGRDYEQYF.